Each of the 30 T cell receptor beta chains below was sequenced from the same sample in a study of blood T cells in healthy people across ages. PCR was performed a second time for about 7 to 12 cycles using a sample-barcoded 5' primer and a J-beta primer mix. TCRdb fed the 5' RACE reads into MiXCR, producing one record per CDR3 protein. Of roughly 1,700,000 distinct CDR3 sequences in the sample, about 28% were seen once. Material for sequencing was blood. These receptors were collected from a young woman in good health.

As regards this clonotype: A read error may be the cause here, since a much bigger clone is one base away. The chain joins TRBV15 to TRBJ2-1, with D tentatively TRBD2 (5 bases). The end of the DNA is better explained by TRBJ2-7, so the J call may be wrong. CDR3 length: 12 amino acids. Per germline, CDR1 LNHNV and CDR2 YYDKDF (reference sequence). CDR3 sequence: CATSKGVNEQYF. The CDR3 nucleotides are TGTGCCACCAGCAAGGGAGTAAATGAGCAGTACTTC.

The chain employs TRBV29-1 and TRBJ2-1; TRBD1 is a possible D gene (6 bases). The V gene lost 6 bases and the J gene lost 5 bases, with 14 bases spanning the gap. The CDR3 runs 13 residues. The V gene's germline CDR1 is SQVTM and CDR2 ANQGSEA. The CDR3 sequence: CSVGRDNNNEQFF. CDR3 DNA: TGCAGCGTCGGCCGGGACAATAACAATGAGCAGTTCTTC.

This clonotype was picked up a small number of times. The CDR3 loop is CATRGEDIQYF. The CDR3 region has the DNA TGTGCCACCCGGGGGGAGGACATTCAGTACTTC. The V call is TRBV3-1, the J call TRBJ2-4; 7 positions agree with TRBD2. The CDR3 contains 11 residues. The J segment lost 8 bases and the V segment lost 10 bases, leaving 5 bases of the junction unmatched. The germline gives CDR1 LGHDT, CDR2 YNNKEL (reference sequence). Full variable domain (rest looked up from reference TRBV3-1 and TRBJ2-4): DTAVSQTPKYLVTQMGNDKSIKCEQNLGHDTMYWYKQDSKKFLKIMFSYNNKELIINETVPNRFSPKSPDKAHLNLHINSLELGDSAVYFCATRGEDIQYFGAGTRLSVL.

This clonotype was detected only a few times. The rearrangement uses TRBV29-1 and TRBJ2-7; D unclear. The CDR3 has 13 residues. The germline V gene encodes CDR1 SQVTM and CDR2 ANQGSEA. V shed 2 bases and J shed 1 base, with 9 bases lying between them. CDR3 nucleotide sequence: TGCAGCGTTGAACGGCCCGGGTCCTACGAGCAGTACTTC. Amino acids: CSVERPGSYEQYF.

About this clonotype: With a much larger clone just one base away, this may be a read error. The CDR3 sequence: CASSRTTFDTDTQYF. The CDR3 DNA sequence: TGTGCCAGCAGCCGGACTACTTTTGACACAGATACGCAGTATTTT. The rearrangement joins TRBV12-3 or TRBV12-4 to TRBJ2-3; D is possibly TRBD2 (6 bases). The CDR3 runs 15 residues. V shed 6 bases and J shed 2 bases, with 15 bases lying between them.

The CDR3 reads CASSLRQGVGGELFF. The CDR3 coding sequence is TGTGCCAGCAGTTTGAGACAGGGGGTAGGCGGGGAGCTGTTTTTT. V gene TRBV6-6 combines with J gene TRBJ2-2, with 9 bases aligning to TRBD1. Germline CDR1 MNHNY, CDR2 SVGAGI (reference sequence). This CDR3 is 15 amino acids long. V lost 4 bases to trimming and J lost 7 bases; unmatched junction nucleotides: 7.

A word on this clonotype: This may be a read error, as it is one base from a much larger clone. The chain is built from TRBV6-2 or TRBV6-3 and TRBJ2-5; D is possibly TRBD2 (7 bases). The J call may be in error: the DNA end matches TRBJ2-4 better. Germline values: CDR1 MNHEY, CDR2 SVGEGT. The CDR3 runs to 17 residues. CDR3 DNA sequence: TGTGCCAGCAAGAACCCCGGGGGGCAACTAGCCAAAAACATTCAGTACTTC. Translating gives CASKNPGGQLAKNIQYF.

The chain links TRBV20-1 to TRBJ1-4; D is uncertain. The CDR3 contains 14 residues. The V end was cut by 3 bases, the J end by 6 bases, with 14 bases between. Germline CDR1 is DFQATT and CDR2 is SNEGSKA (reference sequence). The CDR3 loop is CSASSVGKDEKLFF. As DNA, the CDR3 is TGCAGTGCTAGTTCTGTAGGGAAAGATGAAAAACTGTTTTTT.

The chain employs TRBV20-1 and TRBJ1-2; possible D gene TRBD1, 6 bases. CDR1 is DFQATT, CDR2 SNEGSKA, per germline (reference sequence). There are 16 residues in the CDR3. Trimming stripped 0 bases from V and 1 base from J, with 15 bases between. CDR3 in amino acids: CSAREARTGINYGYTF. DNA for the CDR3: TGCAGTGCTAGAGAGGCTCGCACAGGGATTAACTATGGCTACACCTTC.

This clonotype was seen only a few times. The rearrangement joins TRBV3-1 to TRBJ2-3; maybe TRBD2 (5 bases). V lost 4 bases, J lost 7 bases, and 30 bases lay in between. The CDR3 has 19 amino acids. Looked up from germline, CDR1 is LGHDT and CDR2 is YNNKEL (reference sequence). The CDR3 protein is CASSPGLDRDGGLIYTQYF. CDR3 coding DNA: TGTGCCAGCAGCCCTGGACTGGACCGGGATGGTGGCTTGATATATACGCAGTATTTT.

CDR3 region: CASRRQGARTEAFF. In DNA, the CDR3 is TGTGCCAGCAGAAGACAGGGGGCGCGAACTGAAGCTTTCTTT. The chain uses TRBV12-3 or TRBV12-4 and TRBJ1-1; 10 positions match TRBD1. Trimming took 6 bases from V and 5 from J; bases not matched to a gene: 6. The CDR3 totals 14 residues.

The chain couples TRBV20-1 to TRBJ2-7; D may be TRBD2 (5 bases). V was pared by 0 bases and J by 6 bases, with 12 bases between. The CDR3 sequence is 13 residues long. CDR1 and CDR2 (germline): DFQATT, SNEGSKA (reference sequence). CDR3 in amino acids: CSAREGSRGEQYF. The CDR3 coding sequence is TGCAGTGCTAGAGAAGGGTCCCGGGGCGAGCAGTACTTC.

This clonotype has more than one count but fewer than ten. The rearrangement joins TRBV6-2 or TRBV6-3 to TRBJ1-2; D is perhaps TRBD1 (6 bases). The germline gives CDR1 MNHEY, CDR2 SVGEGT. Trimming stripped 2 bases from V and 6 bases from J, with 13 bases between. CDR3 size: 14 residues. CDR3 sequence reads: CASSYVGAPDGYTF. The CDR3 nucleotides are TGTGCCAGCAGTTACGTGGGGGCGCCGGATGGCTACACCTTC.

The table lists this clonotype with many counts. CDR3 amino acids: CASSQERGRTYEQYF. The CDR3 nucleotides read TGTGCCAGCAGCCAAGAGCGGGGGCGGACCTACGAGCAGTACTTC. V and J are TRBV7-2 and TRBJ2-7, with 8 bases that match TRBD2. V was clipped by 5 bases and J by 2 bases; unmatched bases: 8. The germline gives CDR1 SGHTA, CDR2 FQGNSA. The length of the CDR3 is 15 residues.

A note on this clonotype: This could be a read error, since a much larger clone is one nucleotide away. No conserved phenylalanine or tryptophan is present at the end of the CDR3, so a read error is the likely explanation. The rearrangement joins TRBV6-5 to TRBJ2-5; 8 bases fit TRBD2. Germline values: CDR1 MNHEY, CDR2 SVGAGI. J was trimmed by 2 bases and V by 2 bases; bases with no gene match: 7. This CDR3 has 16 amino acids. CDR3 residues: CASSYGPGGLQETQYC. In DNA form, the CDR3 reads TGTGCCAGCAGTTACGGGCCGGGAGGGTTGCAAGAGACCCAGTACTGC.

The chain joins TRBV5-1 to TRBJ1-2; TRBD1 matches 9 bases. CDR1 is SGHRS and CDR2 is YFSETQ in the germline V gene. The CDR3 extends over 19 amino acids. Germline trimming cut 0 bases from V and 4 bases from J; bases unmatched to any gene: 16. For the CDR3, the DNA is TGCGCCAGCAGCTTGGAACCGTTTCAGGGACAGGGATTGCGCTATGGCTACACCTTC. Its protein product is CASSLEPFQGQGLRYGYTF.

This clonotype was recorded a few times. The rearrangement links TRBV20-1 to TRBJ2-1; 8 bases are a match to TRBD2. The CDR3 length is 14 residues. V trimming: 3 bases; J trimming: 8 bases; junction bases outside the gene matches: 9. Germline-derived CDR1 and CDR2 are DFQATT and SNEGSKA (reference sequence). This chain's CDR3 is CSASGGATVDEQFF. The CDR3 region has the DNA TGCAGTGCTAGCGGGGGGGCCACCGTGGATGAGCAGTTCTTC.

This clonotype has at least ten counts. The rearrangement links TRBV9 to TRBJ2-7, with 9 positions matching TRBD2. V lost 6 bases and J lost 4; bases outside the gene matches: 5. Germline assignment: CDR1 SGDLS and CDR2 YYNGEE. This CDR3 contains 13 residues. CDR3 region: CASKLAGRYEQYF. CDR3 in DNA: TGTGCCAGCAAGCTAGCGGGAAGATACGAGCAGTACTTC.

This clonotype was detected many times. The V call is TRBV20-1, the J call TRBJ2-6, with D tentatively TRBD1 (6 bases). CDR3 length: 15 residues. Germline V CDR1 and CDR2: DFQATT, SNEGSKA (reference sequence). With 3 bases removed from V and 4 bases from J, the gap between germline ends came to 13 bases. The CDR3 DNA sequence: TGCAGTGCTAGTGCAGGGGCGCGGGGGGCCAACGTCCTGACTTTC. It codes for CSASAGARGANVLTF.

This clonotype was recorded at least ten times. The chain combines TRBV15 with TRBJ1-2; the D gene is possibly TRBD1 (5 bases). CDR1 and CDR2 from the germline V gene are LNHNV and YYDKDF (reference sequence). This CDR3 has 14 residues. Trimming pared 1 base from V and 3 bases from J, leaving 9 bases between. The CDR3 region has the DNA TGTGCCACCAGCAGAGGAGGGGAGGACTATGGCTACACCTTC. It specifies CATSRGGEDYGYTF.

The rearrangement links TRBV11-2 to TRBJ2-1, with 13 bases aligning to TRBD2. V was pared by 5 bases and J by 8 bases, with 6 bases of the junction left unmatched. This CDR3 comprises 15 residues. Per the germline V gene, CDR1 is SGHAT and CDR2 is FQNNGV. CDR3 nucleotide sequence: TGTGCCAGCAGCCTCGGGACTAGCGGGACCTATGAGCAGTTCTTC. Translating it yields CASSLGTSGTYEQFF. Based on the CDR3 plus reference TRBV11-2 and TRBJ2-1, the full variable domain is EAGVAQSPRYKIIEKRQSVAFWCNPISGHATLYWYQQILGQGPKLLIQFQNNGVVDDSQLPKDRFSAERLKGVDSTLKIQPAKLEDSAVYLCASSLGTSGTYEQFFGPGTRLTVL.

The chain joins TRBV10-3 to TRBJ1-2; D gene unclear. CDR3 length: 12 residues. Germline-derived CDR1 and CDR2 are ENHRY and SYGVKD. V was cut by 0 bases and J by 5 bases, with 4 bases left in between. The CDR3 is CAISESGYGYTF. CDR3 bases: TGTGCCATCAGTGAGTCGGGTTATGGCTACACCTTC.

This chain links TRBV20-1 with TRBJ2-7; D may be TRBD2 (5 bases). Germline CDR1 DFQATT, CDR2 SNEGSKA (reference sequence). This CDR3 is built from 13 residues. Between the trimmed V and J ends, which lost 6 bases and 2 bases, there was a span of 14 bases. The CDR3, as DNA: TGCAGTGCCGCGCCCCCCGGGACCTACGAGCAGTACTTC. Residues: CSAAPPGTYEQYF.

V usage is TRBV9 and J usage is TRBJ1-2; TRBD1 matches 8 bases. Germline trimming cut 4 bases from V and 7 bases from J; bases unmatched to any gene: 12. The length of the CDR3 is 15 residues. Germline loops: CDR1 SGDLS, CDR2 YYNGEE. The DNA for the CDR3 is TGTGCCAGCAGCCCCGGGGGACAGGATGGCTTTGGCTACACCTTC. Its protein is CASSPGGQDGFGYTF.

This clonotype was counted many times. The chain carries TRBV7-2 and TRBJ2-1, with a tentative D call TRBD2 (5 bases). The CDR3 consists of 13 residues. With 1 base removed from V and 7 bases from J, the gap between germline ends came to 8 bases. Germline V lookup: CDR1 SGHTA, CDR2 FQGNSA. This CDR3 reads CASSLERQNEQFF. CDR3 sequence (DNA): TGTGCCAGCAGCTTAGAGCGGCAGAATGAGCAGTTCTTC.

The chain combines TRBV5-1 with TRBJ1-6, with D unclear. CDR1 SGHRS and CDR2 YFSETQ come from the germline V gene. This CDR3 is built from 14 residues. The germline V and J ends were trimmed by 0 bases and 8 bases, with 9 bases remaining between them. This chain's CDR3 is CASSLGSSDSPLHF. The DNA of the CDR3 is TGCGCCAGCAGCTTGGGCAGCTCCGATTCACCCCTCCACTTT.

For this clonotype: One junction end does not reproduce the germline sequence, and a read error may be involved. This chain connects TRBV4-1 to TRBJ1-2, with no clear D. The CDR3 sequence is 14 residues long. Germline CDR1 and CDR2: MGHRA and YSYEKL. This CDR3 reads CASTPTPASYGCTF. CDR3 bases: TGCGCCAGCACCCCGACCCCAGCCTCCTATGGCTGCACCTTC.

The chain couples TRBV12-3 or TRBV12-4 to TRBJ2-6; D assignment may be TRBD1 or TRBD2 (5 bases each). V lost 6 bases, J lost 4 bases, and 16 bases lay in between. The length of the CDR3 is 16 residues. CDR3 coding DNA: TGTGCCAGCAGGATTCGTGGGGGTGCCGGGGCCAACGTCCTGACTTTC. Protein: CASRIRGGAGANVLTF.

The chain links TRBV20-1 to TRBJ2-3, with D perhaps TRBD2 (6 bases). The CDR3 spans 12 residues. The germline V gene encodes CDR1 DFQATT and CDR2 SNEGSKA (reference sequence). Trimming stripped 6 bases from V and 4 bases from J, with 11 bases between. This chain's CDR3 is CSARRDADTQYF. The CDR3 nucleotides are TGCAGTGCGCGGCGGGACGCAGATACGCAGTATTTT.

This chain links TRBV2 with TRBJ2-7; 15 bases fit TRBD2. V gave up 6 bases and J gave up 3 bases; unmatched junction bases: 12. The CDR3 extends over 18 amino acids. Germline lookup yields CDR1 SNHLY and CDR2 FYNNEI. This CDR3 is CASSGTVGLAGGSYEQYF. DNA for the CDR3: TGTGCCAGCAGCGGAACGGTCGGACTAGCGGGGGGGAGCTACGAGCAGTACTTC.